This TCR beta chain stems from a study of somatic mutations in cytotoxic T cells in rheumatoid arthritis. With V trimmed by 4 bases and J by 0 bases, 3 bases remained unmatched. CDR1 and CDR2 from the germline V gene are SGHDT and YYEEEE. The CDR3 covers 14 residues. Method: immunoSEQ multiplex PCR; TCRdb's copy keeps in-frame clones and lacks some. Among around 20,000 clones listed, approximately 71% were seen once. The TCR originated in an adult with rheumatoid arthritis. The V gene is TRBV5-6, the J gene TRBJ1-1, with 7 bases identical to TRBD1. The specimen sequenced was CD8+ T cells sorted from blood. The CDR3 spells CASSGGTVNTEAFF. As DNA, the CDR3 is TGTGCCAGCAGCGGGGGGACAGTGAACACTGAAGCTTTCTTT.